This TCR beta chain was recovered during a study of blood T cell repertoires in COVID-19 (dated by TCRdb to 2019 to 2021). In terms of the full investigation: Samples covering the acute and convalescent phases of COVID-19 were provided by collaborators in the United States, Italy and Spain. The prospective study material was composed of cDNA or gDNA derived from T cells, B-cell-depleted T cells, or PBMCs. Subjects who had been exposed to COVID-19, were actively infected with it, or had recovered from it provided the deeply sampled blood TCRbeta repertoires that made up the dataset. The repertoires were released in a freely available public database intended as a resource for research on the immune response to SARS-CoV-2. Samples came from the ongoing ImmuneRACE study (first 160 participants) plus 1,254 subjects from 6 global collaborators. Nearly every sample came with metadata listing a de-identified subject ID, COVID-19 status, age in years and sex. HLA class I and class II types, where available, came from metadata supplied by the sample provider rather than from assay-based typing. General findings and caveats noted by the study authors: The quantity of clinical and demographic metadata differed by source and by participant and was supplied without curation.

In the prospective study, participants were 18 to 89 years old, resided in 24 geographic areas of the United States, and were enrolled through a virtual design. In the prospective study, participants were assigned to cohorts based on the clinical history participants reported in a screening survey and a study questionnaire. Recovered participants in ImmuneRACE Cohort 3 were defined as having two consecutive negative NP/OP PCR tests, clearance from a healthcare professional, or resolution of symptoms. Each participant in the prospective study had whole blood, serum and a nasopharyngeal or oropharyngeal swab collected by mobile phlebotomists. Participants in the prospective study had the option to provide additional blood draws and questionnaires over a 2-month period. Before DNA extraction, blood samples from the prospective study were shipped at room temperature or frozen. In this sample, this clone turned up a few times. It lacks a known antigen. No much larger clone is present one base from it, and per-base qualities are unavailable.

TCRbeta CDR3 regions were amplified from genomic DNA by means of the immunoSEQ Assay, a bias-controlled multiplex PCR. Per the authors' processing: Nucleated cell counts per sample were estimated from amplification of reference gene primers within the assay. Sequence reads were collapsed and filtered to measure the absolute abundance of every unique TCRbeta CDR3 rearrangement. For each sample, productive Simpson clonality was calculated as the square root of Simpson's diversity index over productive rearrangements. TCRdb limited this immuneACCESS table to in-frame rearrangements with V and J called. A share of clones is missing; checked studies link under half to unresolved V genes, and the rest is unexplained. V, J and clone size derive from that table, while D and trimming were established from the DNA sequence. This sample holds some 400,000 clones; 80% to 90% were observed only once. The top ten clones comprise roughly 1.1% of the sample.

CDR3 length: 14 amino acids, cysteine to phenylalanine. Just the 42-base CDR3 DNA is kept, in frame starting at base 1. CDR1 and CDR2, looked up from the germline V gene, are MDHEN and SYDVKM. Germline trimming: 3 bases from V, 10 bases from J; junction bases outside gene matches: 5. The material sequenced was PBMCs or T cells enriched from blood (not recorded which). The chain couples TRBV28 to TRBJ1-6, with 8 middle bases fitting TRBD1. This sequence was found in a man between 25 and 39 years old who had recovered from COVID-19. The nucleotide sequence is given as TGTGCCAGCAGTTTCGTACAGGGGGGATCACCCCTCCACTTT. Its product reads: CASSFVQGGSPLHF.